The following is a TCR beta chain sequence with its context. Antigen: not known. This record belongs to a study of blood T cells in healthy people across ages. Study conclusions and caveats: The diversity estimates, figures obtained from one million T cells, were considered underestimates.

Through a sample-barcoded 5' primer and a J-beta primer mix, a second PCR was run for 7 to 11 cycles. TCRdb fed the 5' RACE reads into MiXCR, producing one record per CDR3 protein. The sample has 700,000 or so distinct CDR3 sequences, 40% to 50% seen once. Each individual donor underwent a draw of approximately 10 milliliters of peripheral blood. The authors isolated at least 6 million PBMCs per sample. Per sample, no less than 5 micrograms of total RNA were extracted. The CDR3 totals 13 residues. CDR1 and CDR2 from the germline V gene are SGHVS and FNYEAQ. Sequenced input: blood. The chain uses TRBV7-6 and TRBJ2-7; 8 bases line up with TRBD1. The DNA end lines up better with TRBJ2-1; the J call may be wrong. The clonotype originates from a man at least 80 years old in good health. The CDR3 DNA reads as TGTGCCAGCAGCTCTAGGACAGGGTATGGGCAGTTCTTC. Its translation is CASSSRTGYGQFF.